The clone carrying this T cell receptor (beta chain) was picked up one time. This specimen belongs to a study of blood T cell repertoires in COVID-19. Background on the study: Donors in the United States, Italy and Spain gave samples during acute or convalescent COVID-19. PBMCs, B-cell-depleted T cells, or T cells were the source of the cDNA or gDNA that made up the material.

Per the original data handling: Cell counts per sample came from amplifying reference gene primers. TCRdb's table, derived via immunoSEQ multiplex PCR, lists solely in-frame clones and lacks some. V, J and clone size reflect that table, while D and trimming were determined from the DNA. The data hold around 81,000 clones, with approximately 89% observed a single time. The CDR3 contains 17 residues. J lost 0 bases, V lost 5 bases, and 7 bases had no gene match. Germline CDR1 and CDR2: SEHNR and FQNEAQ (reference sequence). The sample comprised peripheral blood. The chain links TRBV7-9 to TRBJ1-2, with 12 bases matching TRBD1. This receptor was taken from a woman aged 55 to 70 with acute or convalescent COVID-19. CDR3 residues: CASSPGTGGDANYGYTF. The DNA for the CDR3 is TGTGCCAGCAGCCCAGGGACAGGGGGCGATGCTAACTATGGCTACACCTTC.